What follows are 6 T cell receptor beta chains derived from one specimen sequenced in a study of blood T cell repertoires in COVID-19. The assay was immunoSEQ multiplex PCR, and TCRdb's table has in-frame clones only and misses some. The sample records fewer than 120,000 clones, less than 85% being singletons. The source material was peripheral blood. The receptors stem from a woman aged 80 or over with acute or convalescent COVID-19.

The chain has TRBV3-1 (or the pseudogene TRBV3-2) and TRBJ1-2, with 11 bases matching TRBD1. CDR3 length: 18 residues. The trim removed 0 bases at V and 8 bases at J, leaving 14 bases unmatched. Germline V gene lookup returns CDR1 LGHDT and CDR2 YNNKEL (reference sequence). CDR3 sequence (DNA): TGTGCCAGCAGCCAAGATCTAATTTGGGACAGGGGGTTTCGGGGCTACACCTTC. Translation: CASSQDLIWDRGFRGYTF.

The chain couples TRBV12-3 or TRBV12-4 to TRBJ1-6; D call uncertain. V was trimmed by 5 bases and J by 7 bases, leaving 6 bases between them. CDR3 length: 12 amino acids. The CDR3 coding sequence is TGTGCCAGCAGTACTCTAAATTCACCCCTCCACTTT. Translated: CASSTLNSPLHF.

The V and J genes are TRBV6-6 and TRBJ2-7; D unresolved. Germline V gene sequence: CDR1 MNHNY, CDR2 SVGAGI (reference sequence). This CDR3 has 12 residues. Trimming pared 6 bases from V and 0 bases from J, leaving 6 bases between. The CDR3 DNA reads TGTGCCAGCAGCGTCAGCTCCTACGAGCAGTACTTC. Its protein is CASSVSSYEQYF.

This rearrangement joins TRBV9 to TRBJ2-3, with unresolved D. Germline values: CDR1 SGDLS, CDR2 YYNGEE. Trimming pared 2 bases from V and 0 bases from J, leaving 7 bases between. This CDR3 comprises 14 residues. CDR3 DNA sequence: TGTGCCAGCAGCGTGCGCTCTAGCACAGATACGCAGTATTTT. Residues: CASSVRSSTDTQYF.

The chain carries TRBV2 and TRBJ1-2, with a possible D match to TRBD1 (6 bases). The V gene lost 7 bases and the J gene lost 7 bases, with 13 bases spanning the gap. The CDR3 runs to 12 residues. The V gene's germline CDR1 is SNHLY and CDR2 FYNNEI. CDR3 coding DNA: TGTGCCAGCACCACAACAGGGTTTGGCTACACCTTC. It translates to CASTTTGFGYTF.

This clone came up a few times. This sequence joins TRBV30 and TRBJ2-7, with 7 bases lining up with TRBD1. Germline loops: CDR1 GTSNPN, CDR2 SVGIG (reference sequence). The CDR3 loop spans 17 amino acids. The trim removed 3 bases at V and 0 bases at J, leaving 14 bases unmatched. The CDR3 coding sequence is TGTGCCTGGAGCAGTCCCCCCGACAGGGTCAGCTCCTACGAGCAGTACTTC. It is translated as CAWSSPPDRVSSYEQYF. Full variable domain (remainder filled in from reference TRBV30 and TRBJ2-7): SQTIHQWPATLVQPVGSPLSLECTVEGTSNPNLYWYRQAAGRGLQLLFYSVGIGQISSEVPQNLSASRPQDRQFILSSKKLLLSDSGFYLCAWSSPPDRVSSYEQYFGPGTRLTVT.